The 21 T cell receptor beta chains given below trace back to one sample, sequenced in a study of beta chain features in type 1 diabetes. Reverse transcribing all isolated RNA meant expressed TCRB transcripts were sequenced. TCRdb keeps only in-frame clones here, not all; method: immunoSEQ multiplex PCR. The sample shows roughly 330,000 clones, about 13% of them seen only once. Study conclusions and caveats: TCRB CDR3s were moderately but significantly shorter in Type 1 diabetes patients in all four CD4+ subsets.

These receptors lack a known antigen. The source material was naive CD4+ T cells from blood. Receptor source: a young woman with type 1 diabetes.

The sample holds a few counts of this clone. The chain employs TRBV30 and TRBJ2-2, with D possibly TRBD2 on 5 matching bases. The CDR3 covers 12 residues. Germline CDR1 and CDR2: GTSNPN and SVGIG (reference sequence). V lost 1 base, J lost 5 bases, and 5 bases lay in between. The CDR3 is CAWSAGTGELFF. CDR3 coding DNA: TGTGCCTGGAGTGCGGGAACCGGGGAGCTGTTTTTT.

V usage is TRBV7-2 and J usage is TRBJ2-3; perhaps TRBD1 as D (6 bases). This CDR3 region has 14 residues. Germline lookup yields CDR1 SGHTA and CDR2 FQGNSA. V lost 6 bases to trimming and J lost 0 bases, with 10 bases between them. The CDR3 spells CASRSGVSTDTQYF. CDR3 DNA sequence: TGTGCCAGCAGATCAGGGGTGAGCACAGATACGCAGTATTTT.

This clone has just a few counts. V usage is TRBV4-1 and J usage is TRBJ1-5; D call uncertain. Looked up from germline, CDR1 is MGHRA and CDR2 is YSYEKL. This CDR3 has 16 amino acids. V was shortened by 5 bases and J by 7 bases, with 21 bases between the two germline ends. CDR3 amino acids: CASSSMAKGTGQPQHF. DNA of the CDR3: TGCGCCAGCAGCTCTATGGCGAAGGGAACGGGACAGCCCCAGCATTTT.

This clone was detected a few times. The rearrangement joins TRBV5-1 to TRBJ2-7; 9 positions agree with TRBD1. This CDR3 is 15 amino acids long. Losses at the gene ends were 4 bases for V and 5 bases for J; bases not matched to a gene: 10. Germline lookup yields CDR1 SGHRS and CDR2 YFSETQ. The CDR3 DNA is TGCGCCAGCAGCCAGCGGGACAGGGACACCCACGAGCAGTACGTC. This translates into CASSQRDRDTHEQYV.

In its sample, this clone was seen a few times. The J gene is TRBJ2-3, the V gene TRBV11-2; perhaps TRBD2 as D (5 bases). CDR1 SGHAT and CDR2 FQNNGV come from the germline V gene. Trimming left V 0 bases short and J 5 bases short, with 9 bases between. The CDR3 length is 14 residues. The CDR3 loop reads CASSLEGAVDTQYF. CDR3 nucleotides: TGTGCCAGCAGCTTAGAGGGAGCAGTAGATACGCAGTATTTT. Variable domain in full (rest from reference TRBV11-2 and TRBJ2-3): EAGVAQSPRYKIIEKRQSVAFWCNPISGHATLYWYQQILGQGPKLLIQFQNNGVVDDSQLPKDRFSAERLKGVDSTLKIQPAKLEDSAVYLCASSLEGAVDTQYFGPGTRLTVL.

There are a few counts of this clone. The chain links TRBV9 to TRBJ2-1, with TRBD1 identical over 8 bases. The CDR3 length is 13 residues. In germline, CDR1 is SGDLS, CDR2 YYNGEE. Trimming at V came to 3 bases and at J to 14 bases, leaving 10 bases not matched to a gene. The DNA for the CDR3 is TGTGCCAGCAGCGGGGGGACAGGAGTCGATAAGTTCTTC. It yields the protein CASSGGTGVDKFF.

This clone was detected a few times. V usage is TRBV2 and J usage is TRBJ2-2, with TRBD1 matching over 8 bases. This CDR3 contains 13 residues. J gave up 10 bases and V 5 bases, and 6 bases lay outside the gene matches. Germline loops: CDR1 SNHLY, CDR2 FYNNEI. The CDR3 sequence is CASSRTGPAELFF. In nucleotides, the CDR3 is TGTGCCAGCAGTCGGACAGGGCCAGCGGAGCTGTTTTTT.

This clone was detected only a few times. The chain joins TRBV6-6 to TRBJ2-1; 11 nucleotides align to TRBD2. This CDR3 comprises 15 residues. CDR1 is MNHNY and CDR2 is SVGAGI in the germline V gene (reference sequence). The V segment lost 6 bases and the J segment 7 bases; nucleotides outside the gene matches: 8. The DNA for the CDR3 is TGTGCCAGCAGGGCTAGCGGGAGGAATGTTAATGAGCAGTTCTTC. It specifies CASRASGRNVNEQFF.

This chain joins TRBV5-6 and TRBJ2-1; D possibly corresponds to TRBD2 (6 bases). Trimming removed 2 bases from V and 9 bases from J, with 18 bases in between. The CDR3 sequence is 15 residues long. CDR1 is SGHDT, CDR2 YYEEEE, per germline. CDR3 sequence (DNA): TGTGCCAGCAGCTTTGATAGCGGTCCCGGGCGTGAGCAGTTCTTC. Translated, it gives CASSFDSGPGREQFF.

In DNA form, the CDR3 reads TGTGCCACAACGGGAAGGGAGACCCAGTACTTC. It codes for CATTGRETQYF. The chain employs TRBV6-6 and TRBJ2-5; weak D call: TRBD2 (5 bases). Germline values: CDR1 MNHNY, CDR2 SVGAGI (reference sequence). Trimming pared 10 bases from V and 5 bases from J, leaving 11 bases between. The CDR3 sequence is 11 residues long.

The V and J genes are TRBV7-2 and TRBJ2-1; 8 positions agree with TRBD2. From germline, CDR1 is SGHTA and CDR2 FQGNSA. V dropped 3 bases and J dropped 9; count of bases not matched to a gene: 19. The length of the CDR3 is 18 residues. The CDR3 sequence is CASSFLRPSSGWFSEQFF. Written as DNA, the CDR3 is TGTGCCAGCAGCTTCCTTCGGCCCTCTAGCGGGTGGTTTAGTGAGCAGTTCTTC.

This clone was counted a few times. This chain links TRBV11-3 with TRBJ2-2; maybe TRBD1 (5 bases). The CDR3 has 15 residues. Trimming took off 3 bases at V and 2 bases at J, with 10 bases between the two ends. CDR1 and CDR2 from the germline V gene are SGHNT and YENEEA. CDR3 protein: CASSLTDLNTGELFF. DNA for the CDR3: TGTGCCAGCAGCTTGACAGACCTAAACACCGGGGAGCTGTTTTTT.

The CDR3 spells CASSPDRVQNYEQYV. As DNA, the CDR3 is TGTGCCAGCAGCCCCGACAGGGTGCAGAACTACGAGCAGTACGTC. This chain uses TRBV9 with TRBJ2-7, with TRBD1 matching 7 bases. J gave up 3 bases and V 4 bases, and 10 bases lay outside the gene matches. CDR1 and CDR2 from the germline V gene are SGDLS and YYNGEE. This CDR3 is built from 15 residues.

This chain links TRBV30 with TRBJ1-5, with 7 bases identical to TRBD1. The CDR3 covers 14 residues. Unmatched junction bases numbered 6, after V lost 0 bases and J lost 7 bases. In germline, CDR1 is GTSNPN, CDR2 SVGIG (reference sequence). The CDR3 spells CAWSVGGVGQPQHF. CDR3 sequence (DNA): TGTGCCTGGAGTGTAGGGGGCGTGGGGCAGCCCCAGCATTTT.

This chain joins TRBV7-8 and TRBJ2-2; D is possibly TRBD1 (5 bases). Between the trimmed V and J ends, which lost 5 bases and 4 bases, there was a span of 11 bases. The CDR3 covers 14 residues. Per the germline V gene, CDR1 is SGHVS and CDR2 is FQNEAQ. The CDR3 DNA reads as TGTGCCAGCAGCCCTGACAGATTCACCGGGGAGCTGTTTTTT. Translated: CASSPDRFTGELFF.

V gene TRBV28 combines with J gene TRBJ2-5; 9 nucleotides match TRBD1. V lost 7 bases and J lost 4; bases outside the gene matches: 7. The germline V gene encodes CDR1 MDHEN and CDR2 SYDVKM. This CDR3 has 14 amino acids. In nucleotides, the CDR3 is TGTGCCAGCACCTACGGACAGGGGTTAGAGACCCAGTACTTC. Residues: CASTYGQGLETQYF.

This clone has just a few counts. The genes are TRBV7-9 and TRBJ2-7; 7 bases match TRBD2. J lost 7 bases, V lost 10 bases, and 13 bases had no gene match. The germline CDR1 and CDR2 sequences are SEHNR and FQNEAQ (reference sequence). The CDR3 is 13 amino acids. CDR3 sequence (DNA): TGTGCCACCATGACTAGCCTCGGAGGGGAGCAGTACTTC. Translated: CATMTSLGGEQYF.

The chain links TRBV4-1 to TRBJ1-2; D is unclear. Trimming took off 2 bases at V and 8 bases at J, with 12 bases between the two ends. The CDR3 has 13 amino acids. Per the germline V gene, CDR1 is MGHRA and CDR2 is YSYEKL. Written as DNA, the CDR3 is TGCGCCAGCAGCCAACCTAACAGCGGCGGCTACACCTTC. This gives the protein CASSQPNSGGYTF.

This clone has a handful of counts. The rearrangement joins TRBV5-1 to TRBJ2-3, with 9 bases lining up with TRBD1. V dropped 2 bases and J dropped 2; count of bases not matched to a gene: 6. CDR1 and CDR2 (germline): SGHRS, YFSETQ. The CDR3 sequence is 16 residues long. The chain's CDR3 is CASSFGRDRATDTQYF. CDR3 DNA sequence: TGCGCCAGCAGCTTTGGACGGGACAGGGCCACAGATACGCAGTATTTT.

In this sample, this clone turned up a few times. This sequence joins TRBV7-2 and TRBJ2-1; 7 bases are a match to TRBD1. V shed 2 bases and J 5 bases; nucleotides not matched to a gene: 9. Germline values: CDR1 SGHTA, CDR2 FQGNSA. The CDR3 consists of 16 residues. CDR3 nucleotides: TGTGCCAGCAGCTTATTCCCCGGGACAGTGGACAATGAGCAGTTCTTC. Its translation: CASSLFPGTVDNEQFF.

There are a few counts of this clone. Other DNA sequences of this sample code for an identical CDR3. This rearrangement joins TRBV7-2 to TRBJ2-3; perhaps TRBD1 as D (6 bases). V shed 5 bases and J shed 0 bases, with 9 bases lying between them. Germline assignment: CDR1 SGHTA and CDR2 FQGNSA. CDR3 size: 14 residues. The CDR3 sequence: CASSPGASTDTQYF. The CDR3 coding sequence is TGTGCCAGCAGCCCAGGGGCTAGCACAGATACGCAGTATTTT.